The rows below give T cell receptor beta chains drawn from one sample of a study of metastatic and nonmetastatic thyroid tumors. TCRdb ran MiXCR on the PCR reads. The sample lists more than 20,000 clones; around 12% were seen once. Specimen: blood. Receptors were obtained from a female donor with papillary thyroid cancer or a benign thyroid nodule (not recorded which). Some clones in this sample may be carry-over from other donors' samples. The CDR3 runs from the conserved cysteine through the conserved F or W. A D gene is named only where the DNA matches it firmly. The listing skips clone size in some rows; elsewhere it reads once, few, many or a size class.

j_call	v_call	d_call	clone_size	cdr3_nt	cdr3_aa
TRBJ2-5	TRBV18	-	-	TGTGCCGGCTCACCGGGGATTAGAAAGACCCAGTACTTC	CAGSPGIRKTQYF
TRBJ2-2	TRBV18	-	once	TGTGCCACCCAGAGGATCACCGGGGAGCTGTTTTTT	CATQRITGELFF
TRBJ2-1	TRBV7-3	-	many	TGTGCCAGCAGCTTAGTGCCCGACGTCCCCAATGAGCAGTTCTTC	CASSLVPDVPNEQFF
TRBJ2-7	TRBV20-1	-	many	TGCAGTGCCATGAGCTTAGGGCAAGCCTACGAGCAGTACTTC	CSAMSLGQAYEQYF
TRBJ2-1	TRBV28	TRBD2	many	TGTGCCAGCACACCCGGGACTAGCGGCTACAATGAGCAGTTCTTC	CASTPGTSGYNEQFF
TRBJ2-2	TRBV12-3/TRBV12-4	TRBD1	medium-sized	TGTGCCAGCAGTACGGGACAGGGAAGCACCGGGGAGCTGTTTTTT	CASSTGQGSTGELFF
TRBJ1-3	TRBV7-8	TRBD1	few	TGTGCCAGCAGCTTAGGGACAGGGGACCTCTCTGGAAACACCATATATTTT	CASSLGTGDLSGNTIYF
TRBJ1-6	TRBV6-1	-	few	TGTGCCAGCAGTGAACCCCCAGACTATAATTCACCCCTCCACTTT	CASSEPPDYNSPLHF
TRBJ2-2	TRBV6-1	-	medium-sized	TGTGCCAGCGGGTCGGTAAACACCGGGGAGCTGTTTTTT	CASGSVNTGELFF
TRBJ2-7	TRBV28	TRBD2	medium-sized	TGTGCCAGCAGTTTAGGAGGGGCCAGCGGGAGGGTCCTCGGCTCCGAGCAGTACTTC	CASSLGGASGRVLGSEQYF
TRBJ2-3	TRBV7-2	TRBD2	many	TGTGCCAGCAGCCTAGGAGCGGGAGATGGGGATACGCAGTATTTT	CASSLGAGDGDTQYF
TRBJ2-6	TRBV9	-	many	TGTGCCAGCAGCCTATACAGCTCTGGGGCCAACGTCCTGACTTTC	CASSLYSSGANVLTF
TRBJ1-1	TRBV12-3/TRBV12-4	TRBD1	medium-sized	TGTGCCAGCAGTCCGACAGGGGGCGGCACTGAAGCTTTCTTT	CASSPTGGGTEAFF
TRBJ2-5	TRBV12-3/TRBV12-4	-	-	TGTGCCAGCAGTCGAAACAGGTGGGGGACCCGGTACTTC	CASSRNRWGTRYF
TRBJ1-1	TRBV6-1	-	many	TGTGCCAGCGTACAGCTTATGAACACTGAAGCTTTCTTT	CASVQLMNTEAFF
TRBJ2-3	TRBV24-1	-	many	TGTGCCACCAGTGACCCCGGGAGTGACACAGATACGCAGTATTTT	CATSDPGSDTDTQYF
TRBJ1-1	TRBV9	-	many	TGTGCCAGCAGCGTCCAGACGAACACTGAAGCTTTCTTT	CASSVQTNTEAFF
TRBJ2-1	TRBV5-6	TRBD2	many	TGTGCCAGCATCCTGGGACTAGCGGGGGAAAATGAGCAGTTCTTC	CASILGLAGENEQFF
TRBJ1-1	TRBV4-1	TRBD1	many	TGCGCCAGCAGCTCTTGGACAGGGCCTGGGGACACTGAAGCTTTCTTT	CASSSWTGPGDTEAFF
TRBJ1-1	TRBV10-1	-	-	TGCTCCAGCAGTGAGTCGAGGACAGTGTTCCGAGTAAACACTGAAGCTTTCTTT	CSSSESRTVFRVNTEAFF
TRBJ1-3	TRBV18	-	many	TGTGCCAGCGGACCGGTCTTCCCGGCCATATATTTT	CASGPVFPAIYF
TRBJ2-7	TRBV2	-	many	TGTGCCAGCAGTGTGGGGACCTACGAGCAGTACTTC	CASSVGTYEQYF
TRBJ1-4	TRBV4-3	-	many	TGCGCCAGCAGCGGACGAGGAACAGCAAATGAAAAACTGTTTTTT	CASSGRGTANEKLFF
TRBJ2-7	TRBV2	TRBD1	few	TGTGCCAGCAGTGAAGGACAGGGGTCGCCTAAGCAGTACTTC	CASSEGQGSPKQYF
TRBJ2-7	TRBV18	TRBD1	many	TGTGCCAGCTCACCAACAGGGGTATCCTACGAGCAGTACTTC	CASSPTGVSYEQYF
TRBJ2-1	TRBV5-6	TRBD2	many	TGTGCCAGCAGCTTGGTTGAAGCGGGAGGGCAGGATGAGCAGTTCTTC	CASSLVEAGGQDEQFF
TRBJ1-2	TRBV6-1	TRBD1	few	TGTGCCATCATCCTCGCAGGGGGCGTTATAGATGGCTACACCTTC	CAIILAGGVIDGYTF
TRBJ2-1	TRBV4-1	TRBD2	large	TGCGCCAGCAGCCAAGAAGTGACTAGCGGGGGAAGAAGGCAGTTCTTC	CASSQEVTSGGRRQFF
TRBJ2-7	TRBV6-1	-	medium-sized	TGTGCCAGCAGTTTCAATACGAAAGCAGGGGAGCAGTACTTC	CASSFNTKAGEQYF
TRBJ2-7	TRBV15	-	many	TGTGCCACCAGCCGGACGCAGAGCTCCTACGAGCAGTACTTC	CATSRTQSSYEQYF
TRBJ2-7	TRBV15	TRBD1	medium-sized	TGTGCCACCAGCAGATCAAGGGACAGCGGCCACGAGCAGTACTTC	CATSRSRDSGHEQYF
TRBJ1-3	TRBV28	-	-	TGTGCCAGCAGTTCTCCAGGAAACACCATATATTTT	CASSSPGNTIYF
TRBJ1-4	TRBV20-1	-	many	TGCAGTGCTAGCGACCCTAACGGCGCGAATGAAAAACTGTTTTTT	CSASDPNGANEKLFF
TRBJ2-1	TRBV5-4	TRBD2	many	TGTGCCAGCAGGTCCAGCGGGGGGGCGGGGAATGAGCAGTTCTTC	CASRSSGGAGNEQFF
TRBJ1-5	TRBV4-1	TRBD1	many	TGCGCCAGCAGAGGGACAGGGGAAGGCAATCAGCCCCAGCATTTT	CASRGTGEGNQPQHF
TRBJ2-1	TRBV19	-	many	TGTGCCAGTAATACAGGGATCTCCTACAATGAGCAGTTCTTC	CASNTGISYNEQFF
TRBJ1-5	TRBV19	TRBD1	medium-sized	TGTGCCATCGGGACAGGGCGCCAGCCCCAGCATTTT	CAIGTGRQPQHF
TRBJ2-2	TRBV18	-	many	TGTGCCAGCTCACCAGGCACCGGGGAGCTGTTTTTT	CASSPGTGELFF
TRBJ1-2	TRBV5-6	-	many	TGTGCCAGCAGCTTCGGGTCCCAAATCTATGGCTACACCTTC	CASSFGSQIYGYTF
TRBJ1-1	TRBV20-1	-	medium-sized	TGCAGTGCCCCCAAGTGGGGGGGCGCATCGGCTGAAGCTTTCTTT	CSAPKWGGASAEAFF
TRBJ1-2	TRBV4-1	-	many	TGCGCCAGCAGCTTACAGTTACAGGTCCACTATGGCTACACCTTC	CASSLQLQVHYGYTF
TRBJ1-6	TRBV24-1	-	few	TGTGCCACCAGTGATTCTGCCAGGGTTAATTCACCCCTTCACTTT	CATSDSARVNSPLHF
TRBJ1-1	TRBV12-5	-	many	TGTGCTAGTGGCACCCAGACTCACACTGAAGCTTTCTTT	CASGTQTHTEAFF
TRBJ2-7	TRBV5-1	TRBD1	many	TGCGCCAGCAGTCCCTACAGGGGGCGAAACGCCTACGAGCAGTACTTC	CASSPYRGRNAYEQYF
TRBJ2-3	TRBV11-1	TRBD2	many	TGTGCCAGCAGCTTACAACTAGCGGAGACCACAGATACGCAGTATTTT	CASSLQLAETTDTQYF
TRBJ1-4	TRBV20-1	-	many	TGCAGTGCCAGGAGAACCGGGACACGGACTGAAAAACTGTTTTTT	CSARRTGTRTEKLFF
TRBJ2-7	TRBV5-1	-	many	TGCGCCAGCGCCTCACTGGGAGACACCTTCTCCTACGAGCAGTACTTC	CASASLGDTFSYEQYF
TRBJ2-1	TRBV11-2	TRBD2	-	TGTGCCGGCGGCTTAGTGGGACTAGCGGGGGTACTTAATGAGCAGTTCTTC	CAGGLVGLAGVLNEQFF
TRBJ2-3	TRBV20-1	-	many	TGCAGTGCTAGAGATCACCGCGAGAGGTATAGCACAGATACGCAGTATTTT	CSARDHRERYSTDTQYF
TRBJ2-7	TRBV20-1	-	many	TGCAGTGCAGAGGGGGCTCGGGGACTCTACGAGCAGTACTTC	CSAEGARGLYEQYF
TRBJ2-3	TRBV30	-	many	TGTGCCTGGAGTGTTGGGGGGAGTACAGATACGCAGTATTTT	CAWSVGGSTDTQYF
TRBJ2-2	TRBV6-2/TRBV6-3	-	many	TGTGCCAGCAGTTACGGGGAGGTCGACCCCGGGGAGCTGTTTTTT	CASSYGEVDPGELFF
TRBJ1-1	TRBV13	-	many	TGTGCCAGCAGCTCCGGACAGCTGAACACTGAAGCTTTCTTT	CASSSGQLNTEAFF